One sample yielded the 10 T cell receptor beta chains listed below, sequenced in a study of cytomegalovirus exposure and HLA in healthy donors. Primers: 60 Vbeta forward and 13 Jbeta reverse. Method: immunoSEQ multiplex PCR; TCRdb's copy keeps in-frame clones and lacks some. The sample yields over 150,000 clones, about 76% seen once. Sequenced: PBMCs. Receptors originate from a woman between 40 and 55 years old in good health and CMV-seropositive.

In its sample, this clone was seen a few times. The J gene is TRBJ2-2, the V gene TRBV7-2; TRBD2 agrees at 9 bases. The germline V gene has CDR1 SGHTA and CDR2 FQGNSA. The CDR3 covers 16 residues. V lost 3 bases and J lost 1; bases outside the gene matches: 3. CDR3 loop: CASSFSAGGNTGELFF. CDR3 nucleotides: TGTGCCAGCAGCTTCTCAGCGGGGGGGAACACCGGGGAGCTGTTTTTT. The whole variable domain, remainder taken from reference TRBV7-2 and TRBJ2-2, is GAGVSQSPSNKVTEKGKDVELRCDPISGHTALYWYRQSLGQGLEFLIYFQGNSAPDKSGLPSDRFSAERTGGSVSTLTIQRTQQEDSAVYLCASSFSAGGNTGELFFGEGSRLTVL.

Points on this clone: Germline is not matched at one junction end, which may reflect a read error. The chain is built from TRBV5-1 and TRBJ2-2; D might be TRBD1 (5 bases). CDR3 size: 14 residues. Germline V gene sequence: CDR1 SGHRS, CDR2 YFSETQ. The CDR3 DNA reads TGCGCCGGCAGCTTAGGGGCCAACACCGGGGAGCTGTTTTTT. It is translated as CAGSLGANTGELFF.

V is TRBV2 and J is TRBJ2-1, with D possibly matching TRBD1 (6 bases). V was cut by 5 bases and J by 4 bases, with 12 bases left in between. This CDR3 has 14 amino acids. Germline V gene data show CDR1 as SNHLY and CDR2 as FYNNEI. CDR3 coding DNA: TGTGCCAGCAGTTTGGGACACCTGTACAATGAGCAGTTCTTC. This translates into CASSLGHLYNEQFF.

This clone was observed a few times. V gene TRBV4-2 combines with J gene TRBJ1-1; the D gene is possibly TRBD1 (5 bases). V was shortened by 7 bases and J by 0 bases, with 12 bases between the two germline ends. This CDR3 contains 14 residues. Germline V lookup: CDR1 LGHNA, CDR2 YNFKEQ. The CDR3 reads CASNRGNLNTEAFF. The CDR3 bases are TGTGCCAGCAACCGGGGGAACCTGAACACTGAAGCTTTCTTT.

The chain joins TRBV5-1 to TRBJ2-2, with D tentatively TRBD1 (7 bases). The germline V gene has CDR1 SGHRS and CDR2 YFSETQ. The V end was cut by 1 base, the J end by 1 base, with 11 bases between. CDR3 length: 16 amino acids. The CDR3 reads CASSLRGDRNTGELFF. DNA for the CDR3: TGCGCCAGCAGCTTGAGGGGGGACAGGAACACCGGGGAGCTGTTTTTT.

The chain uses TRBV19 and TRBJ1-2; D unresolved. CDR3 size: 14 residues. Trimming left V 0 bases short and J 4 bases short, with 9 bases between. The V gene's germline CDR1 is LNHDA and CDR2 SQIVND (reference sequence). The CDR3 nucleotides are TGTGCCAGTAGTATAGATTCCGGGAGCTATGGCTACACCTTC. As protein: CASSIDSGSYGYTF.

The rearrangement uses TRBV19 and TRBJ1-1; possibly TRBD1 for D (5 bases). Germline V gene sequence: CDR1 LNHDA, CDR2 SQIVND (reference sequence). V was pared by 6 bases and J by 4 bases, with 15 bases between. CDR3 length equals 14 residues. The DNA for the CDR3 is TGTGCCAGTAGCATAACCCAGGGAGGCACTGAAGCTTTCTTT. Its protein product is CASSITQGGTEAFF.

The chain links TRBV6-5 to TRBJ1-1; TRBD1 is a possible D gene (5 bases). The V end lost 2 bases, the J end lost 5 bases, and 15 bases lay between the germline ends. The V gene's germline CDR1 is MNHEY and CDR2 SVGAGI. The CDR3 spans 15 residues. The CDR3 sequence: CASSYNRSPQTEAFF. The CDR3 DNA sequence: TGTGCCAGCAGTTACAACAGGTCCCCCCAAACTGAAGCTTTCTTT.

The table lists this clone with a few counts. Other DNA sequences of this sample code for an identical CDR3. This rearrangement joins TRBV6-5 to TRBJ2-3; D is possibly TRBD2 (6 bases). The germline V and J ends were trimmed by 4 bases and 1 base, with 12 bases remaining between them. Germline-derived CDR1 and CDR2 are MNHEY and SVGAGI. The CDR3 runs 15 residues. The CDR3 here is CASSSPTRRTDTQYF. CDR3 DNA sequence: TGTGCCAGCAGTTCACCGACTAGACGCACAGATACGCAGTATTTT.

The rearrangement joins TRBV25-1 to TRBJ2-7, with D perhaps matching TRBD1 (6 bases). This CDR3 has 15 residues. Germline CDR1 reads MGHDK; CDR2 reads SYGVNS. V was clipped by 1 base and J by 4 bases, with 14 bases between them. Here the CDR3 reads CASSESLQGKYEQYF. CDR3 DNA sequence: TGTGCCAGCAGTGAATCCCTCCAGGGGAAGTACGAGCAGTACTTC.